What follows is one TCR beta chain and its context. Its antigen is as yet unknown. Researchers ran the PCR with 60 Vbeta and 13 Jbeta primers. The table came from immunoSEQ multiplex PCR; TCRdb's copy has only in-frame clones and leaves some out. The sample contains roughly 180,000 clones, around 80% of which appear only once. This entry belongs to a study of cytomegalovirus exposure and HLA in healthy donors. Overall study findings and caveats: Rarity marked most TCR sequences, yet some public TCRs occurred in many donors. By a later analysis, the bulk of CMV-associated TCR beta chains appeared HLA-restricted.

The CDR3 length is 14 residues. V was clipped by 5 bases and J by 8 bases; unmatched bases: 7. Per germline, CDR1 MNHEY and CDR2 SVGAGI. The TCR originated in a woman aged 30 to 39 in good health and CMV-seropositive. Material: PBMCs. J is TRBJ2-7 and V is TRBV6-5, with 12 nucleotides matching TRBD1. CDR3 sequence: CASSTGTGGYQQYF. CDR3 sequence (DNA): TGTGCCAGCAGTACGGGGACAGGGGGCTATCAGCAGTACTTC.